Given below is one T cell receptor (beta chain) in context. The data stem from a study of cytomegalovirus exposure and HLA in healthy donors. In the PCR, 60 Vbeta and 13 Jbeta primers were used. Only in-frame clones appear in the TCRdb table, and some are missing; sequencing was by immunoSEQ multiplex PCR. Among under 250,000 clones, about 80% were seen once, and the ten largest hold roughly 0.62%. Trimming shortened V by 5 bases and J by 5 bases, and 16 bases separated the two germline ends. Germline V gene sequence: CDR1 MGHRA, CDR2 YSYEKL. The CDR3 consists of 15 residues. This rearrangement joins TRBV4-1 to TRBJ2-1, with a tentative D call TRBD2 (5 bases). Sample: PBMCs. The clonotype originates from a man aged 18-30 years in good health and CMV-seronegative. CDR3 protein: CASSTSRTGDNEQFF. The CDR3 DNA reads as TGCGCCAGCAGCACCTCAAGGACTGGCGACAATGAGCAGTTCTTC.